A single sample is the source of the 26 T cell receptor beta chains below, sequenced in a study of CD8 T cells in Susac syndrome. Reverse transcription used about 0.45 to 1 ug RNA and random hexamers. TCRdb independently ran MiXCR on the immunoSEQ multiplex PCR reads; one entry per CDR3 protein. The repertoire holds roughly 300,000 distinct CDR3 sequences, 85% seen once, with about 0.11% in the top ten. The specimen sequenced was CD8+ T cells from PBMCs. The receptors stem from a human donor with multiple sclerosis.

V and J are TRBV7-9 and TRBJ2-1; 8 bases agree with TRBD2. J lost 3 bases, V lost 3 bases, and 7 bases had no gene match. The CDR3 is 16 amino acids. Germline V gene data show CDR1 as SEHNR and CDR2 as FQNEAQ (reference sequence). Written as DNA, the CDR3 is TGTGCCAGCAGCTTCCAGGGCACTAGCGGCTACAATGAGCAGTTCTTC. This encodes CASSFQGTSGYNEQFF.

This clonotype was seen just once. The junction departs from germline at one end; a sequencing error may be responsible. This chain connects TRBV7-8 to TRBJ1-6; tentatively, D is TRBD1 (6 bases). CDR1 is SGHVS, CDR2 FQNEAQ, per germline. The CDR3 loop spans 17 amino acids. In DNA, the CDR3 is TGTGCCAGCACCCTGGCTAGGGACATAAAAACCTATTCACCCCCCCACTTT. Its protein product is CASTLARDIKTYSPPHF.

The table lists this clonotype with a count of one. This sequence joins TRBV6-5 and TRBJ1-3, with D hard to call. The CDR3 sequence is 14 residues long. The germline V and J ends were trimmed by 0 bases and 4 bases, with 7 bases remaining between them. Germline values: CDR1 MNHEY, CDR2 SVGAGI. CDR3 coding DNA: TGTGCCAGCAGTTACTCGAAGAGGGGAAACACCATATATTTT. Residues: CASSYSKRGNTIYF.

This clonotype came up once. The CDR3 bases are TGTGCCAGCGGGTACAGGGGATTGTGGGGGAACACTGAAGCTTTCTTT. Translating gives CASGYRGLWGNTEAFF. The chain uses TRBV21-1 and TRBJ1-1; whether TRBD1, the table's D call, matches the DNA was not checked. TRBV21-1 is designated a pseudogene. The CDR3 covers 16 residues.

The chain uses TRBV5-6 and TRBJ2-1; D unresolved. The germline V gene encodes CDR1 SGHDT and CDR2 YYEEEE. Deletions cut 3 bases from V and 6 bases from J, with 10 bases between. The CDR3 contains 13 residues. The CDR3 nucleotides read TGTGCCAGCAGCTGGGATATGGGCAATGAGCAGTTCTTC. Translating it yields CASSWDMGNEQFF.

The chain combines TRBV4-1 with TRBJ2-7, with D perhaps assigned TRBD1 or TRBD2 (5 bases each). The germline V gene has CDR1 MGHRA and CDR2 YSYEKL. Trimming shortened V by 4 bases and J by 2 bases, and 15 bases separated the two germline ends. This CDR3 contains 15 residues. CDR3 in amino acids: CASSLSRDPTYEQYF. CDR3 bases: TGCGCCAGCAGCCTTTCCCGGGACCCAACCTACGAGCAGTACTTC.

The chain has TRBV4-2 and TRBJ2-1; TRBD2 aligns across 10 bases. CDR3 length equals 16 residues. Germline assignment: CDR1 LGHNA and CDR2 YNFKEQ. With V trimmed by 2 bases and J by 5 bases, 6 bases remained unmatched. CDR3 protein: CASSQRPGTSDNEQFF. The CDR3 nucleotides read TGTGCCAGCAGCCAACGCCCCGGGACTAGCGACAATGAGCAGTTCTTC.

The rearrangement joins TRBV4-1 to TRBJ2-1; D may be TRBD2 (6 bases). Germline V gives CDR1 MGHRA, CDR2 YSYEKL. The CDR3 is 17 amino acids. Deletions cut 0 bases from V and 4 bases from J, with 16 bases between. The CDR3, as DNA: TGCGCCAGCAGCCAAGAGATTCGGGACTCCCCGTACAATGAGCAGTTCTTC. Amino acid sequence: CASSQEIRDSPYNEQFF.

CDR3 sequence: CASSPRREGGNEQFF. In DNA, the CDR3 is TGTGCCAGCAGCCCACGGCGGGAGGGGGGCAATGAGCAGTTCTTC. This chain joins TRBV27 and TRBJ2-1; TRBD2 aligns across 9 bases. J was trimmed by 6 bases and V by 6 bases; bases with no gene match: 9. Germline V gene sequence: CDR1 MNHEY, CDR2 SMNVEV (reference sequence). The CDR3 runs 15 residues.

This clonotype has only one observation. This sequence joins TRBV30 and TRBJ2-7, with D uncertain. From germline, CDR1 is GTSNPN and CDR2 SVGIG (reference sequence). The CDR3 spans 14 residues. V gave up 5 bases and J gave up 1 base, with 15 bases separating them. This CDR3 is CAWSPVAASYEQYF. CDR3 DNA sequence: TGTGCCTGGTCCCCGGTGGCAGCTTCCTACGAGCAGTACTTC.

CDR3 region: CASSTQETQYF. Here the CDR3 DNA reads TGTGCCAGCAGCACCCAAGAGACCCAGTACTTC. V and J are TRBV5-6 and TRBJ2-5; no reliable D call. Trimming removed 4 bases at V and 1 base at J, with 2 bases between. The CDR3 covers 11 residues. Per the germline V gene, CDR1 is SGHDT and CDR2 is YYEEEE.

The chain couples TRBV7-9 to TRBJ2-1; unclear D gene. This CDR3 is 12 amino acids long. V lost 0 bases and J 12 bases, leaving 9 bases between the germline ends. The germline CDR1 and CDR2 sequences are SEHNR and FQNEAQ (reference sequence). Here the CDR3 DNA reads TGTGCCAGCAGCTTAGCGGAAAGGGCGCAGTTCTTC. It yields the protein CASSLAERAQFF.

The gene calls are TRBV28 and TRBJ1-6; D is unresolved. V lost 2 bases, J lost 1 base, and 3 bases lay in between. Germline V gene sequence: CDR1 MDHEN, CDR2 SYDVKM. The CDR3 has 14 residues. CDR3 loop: CASSLASYNSPLHF. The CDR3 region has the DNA TGTGCCAGCAGTTTAGCGTCCTATAATTCACCCCTCCACTTT.

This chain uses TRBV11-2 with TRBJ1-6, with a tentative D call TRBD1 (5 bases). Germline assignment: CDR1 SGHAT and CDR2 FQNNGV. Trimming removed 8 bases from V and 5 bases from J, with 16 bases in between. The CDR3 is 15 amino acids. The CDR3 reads CASWGGVGNNSPLHF. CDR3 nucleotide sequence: TGTGCCAGCTGGGGGGGTGTGGGGAATAATTCACCCCTCCACTTT.

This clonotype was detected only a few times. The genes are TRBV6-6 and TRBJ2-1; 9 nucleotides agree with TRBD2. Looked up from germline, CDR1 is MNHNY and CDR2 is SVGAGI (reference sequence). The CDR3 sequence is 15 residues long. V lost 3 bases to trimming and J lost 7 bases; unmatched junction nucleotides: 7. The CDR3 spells CASSYRGRALNEQFF. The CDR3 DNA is TGTGCCAGCAGTTATCGCGGGAGGGCCCTAAATGAGCAGTTCTTC.

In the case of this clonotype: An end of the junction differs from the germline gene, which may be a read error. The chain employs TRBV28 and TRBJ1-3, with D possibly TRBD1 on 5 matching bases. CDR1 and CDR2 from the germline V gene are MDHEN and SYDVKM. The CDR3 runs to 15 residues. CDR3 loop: CAGRLGGSSGNTIYF. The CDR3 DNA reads TGTGCCGGCAGATTGGGGGGATCCTCTGGAAACACCATATATTTT. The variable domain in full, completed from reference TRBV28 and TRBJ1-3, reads DVKVTQSSRYLVKRTGEKVFLECVQDMDHENMFWYRQDPGLGLRLIYFSYDVKMKEKGDIPEGYSVSREKKERFSLILESASTNQTSMYLCAGRLGGSSGNTIYFGEGSWLTVV.

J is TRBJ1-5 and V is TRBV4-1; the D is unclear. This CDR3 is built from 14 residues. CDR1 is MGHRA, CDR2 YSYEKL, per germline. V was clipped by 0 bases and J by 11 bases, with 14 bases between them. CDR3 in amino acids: CASSQDLSLGSQHF. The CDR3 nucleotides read TGCGCCAGCAGCCAAGATCTAAGCTTAGGGTCCCAGCATTTT.

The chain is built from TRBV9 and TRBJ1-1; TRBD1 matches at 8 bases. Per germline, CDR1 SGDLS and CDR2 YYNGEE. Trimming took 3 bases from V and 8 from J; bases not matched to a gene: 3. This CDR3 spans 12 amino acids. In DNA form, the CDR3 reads TGTGCCAGCAGCGGATGGGACAGGGAAGCTTTCTTT. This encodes CASSGWDREAFF.

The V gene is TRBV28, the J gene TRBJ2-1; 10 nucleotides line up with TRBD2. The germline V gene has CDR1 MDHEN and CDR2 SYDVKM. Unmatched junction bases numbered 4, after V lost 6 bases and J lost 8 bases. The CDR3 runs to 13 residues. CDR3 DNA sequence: TGTGCCAGCAGCTCCGGGACTAGCGATGAGCAGTTCTTC. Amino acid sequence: CASSSGTSDEQFF.

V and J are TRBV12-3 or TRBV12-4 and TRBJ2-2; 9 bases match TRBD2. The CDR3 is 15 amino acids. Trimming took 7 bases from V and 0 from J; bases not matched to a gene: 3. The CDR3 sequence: CASTLAGSNTGELFF. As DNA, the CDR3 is TGTGCCAGCACCCTAGCGGGATCGAACACCGGGGAGCTGTTTTTT.

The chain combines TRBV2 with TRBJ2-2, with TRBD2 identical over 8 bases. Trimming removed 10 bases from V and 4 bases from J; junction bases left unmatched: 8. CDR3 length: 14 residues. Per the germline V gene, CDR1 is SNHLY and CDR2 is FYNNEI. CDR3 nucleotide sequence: TGTGCCACCGTTCCGGGACTAGGCACCGGGGAGCTGTTTTTT. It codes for CATVPGLGTGELFF.

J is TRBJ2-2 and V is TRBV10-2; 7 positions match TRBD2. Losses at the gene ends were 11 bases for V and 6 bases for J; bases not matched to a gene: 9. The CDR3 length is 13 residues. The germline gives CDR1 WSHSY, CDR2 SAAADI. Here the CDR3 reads CALAGPRAGELFF. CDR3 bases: TGCGCCTTAGCGGGCCCCAGGGCCGGGGAGCTGTTTTTT.

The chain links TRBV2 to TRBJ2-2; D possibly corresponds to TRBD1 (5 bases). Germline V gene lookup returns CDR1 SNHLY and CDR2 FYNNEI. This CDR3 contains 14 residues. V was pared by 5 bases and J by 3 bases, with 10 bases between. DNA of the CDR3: TGTGCCAGCAGTTACAGGAGCCACACCGGGGAGCTGTTTTTT. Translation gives CASSYRSHTGELFF.

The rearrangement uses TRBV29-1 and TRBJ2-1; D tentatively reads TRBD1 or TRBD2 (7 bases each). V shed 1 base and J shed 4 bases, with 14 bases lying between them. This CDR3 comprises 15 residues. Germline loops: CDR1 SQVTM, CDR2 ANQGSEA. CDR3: CSVEGGTAGYNEQFF. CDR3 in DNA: TGCAGCGTTGAAGGCGGGACAGCGGGATACAATGAGCAGTTCTTC.

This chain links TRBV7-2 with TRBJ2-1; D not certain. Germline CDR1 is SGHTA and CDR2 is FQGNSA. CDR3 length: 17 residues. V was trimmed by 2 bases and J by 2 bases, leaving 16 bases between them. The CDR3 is CASSLRVRASTYNEQFF. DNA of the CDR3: TGTGCCAGCAGCTTACGCGTAAGGGCTAGTACCTACAATGAGCAGTTCTTC.

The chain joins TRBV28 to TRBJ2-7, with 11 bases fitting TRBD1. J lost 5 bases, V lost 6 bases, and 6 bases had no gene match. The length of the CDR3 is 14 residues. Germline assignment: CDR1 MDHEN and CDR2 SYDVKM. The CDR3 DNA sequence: TGTGCCAGCAGCCAGGGACAGGGGGTCGACGAGCAGTACTTC. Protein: CASSQGQGVDEQYF. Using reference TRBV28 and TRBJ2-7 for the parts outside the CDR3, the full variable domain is DVKVTQSSRYLVKRTGEKVFLECVQDMDHENMFWYRQDPGLGLRLIYFSYDVKMKEKGDIPEGYSVSREKKERFSLILESASTNQTSMYLCASSQGQGVDEQYFGPGTRLTVT.